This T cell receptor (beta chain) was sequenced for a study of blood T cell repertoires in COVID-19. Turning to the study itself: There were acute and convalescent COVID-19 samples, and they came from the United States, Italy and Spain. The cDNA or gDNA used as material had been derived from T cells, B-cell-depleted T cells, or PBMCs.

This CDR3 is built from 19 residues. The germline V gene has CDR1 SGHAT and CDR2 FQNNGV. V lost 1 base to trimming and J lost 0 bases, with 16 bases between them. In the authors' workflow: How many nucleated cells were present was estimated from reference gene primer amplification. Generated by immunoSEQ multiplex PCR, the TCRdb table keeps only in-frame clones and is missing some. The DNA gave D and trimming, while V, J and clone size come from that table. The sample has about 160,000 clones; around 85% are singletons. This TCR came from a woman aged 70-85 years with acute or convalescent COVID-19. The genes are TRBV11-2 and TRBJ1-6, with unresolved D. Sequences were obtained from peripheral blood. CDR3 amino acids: CASSLAGRAGGSYNSPLHF. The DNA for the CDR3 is TGTGCCAGCAGCTTAGCCGGGCGGGCAGGAGGCTCCTATAATTCACCCCTCCACTTT.